These 30 T cell receptor beta chains were all obtained from the same sample, sequenced in a study of T cell clonality in common variable immunodeficiency. Their antigens remain unidentified. Generated by immunoSEQ multiplex PCR, the TCRdb table keeps only in-frame clones and is missing some. The sample is made up of about 32,000 clones, none counted only once. General study findings and limits: Common variable immunodeficiency TCR beta sequences reportedly had fewer deletions and N-nucleotide insertions.

The sequenced material came from peripheral blood mononuclear cells. The receptors derive from a human donor with common variable immunodeficiency.

This clone was counted between two and nine times. The CDR3 end is not reached by the read, which stops 3 residues before it; the germline J gene fills it in. The rearrangement links TRBV20-1 to TRBJ1-1, with 7 bases identical to TRBD1. Per the germline V gene, CDR1 is DFQATT and CDR2 is SNEGSKA (reference sequence). CDR3 length: 13 residues. The V and J ends lost 6 bases and 1 base, in that order; junction bases with no gene match: 5. CDR3 protein: CSATTGANTEAFF. The CDR3 bases that were read are TGCAGTGCAACAACAGGGGCGAACACTGAA.

About this clone: Sequencing ends 3 residues short of the CDR3 end; the germline J gene provides the rest. The gene calls are TRBV5-6 and TRBJ1-6; the D is unclear. The CDR3 extends over 13 amino acids. Trimming left V 0 bases short and J 7 bases short, with 5 bases between. Germline V gene data show CDR1 as SGHDT and CDR2 as YYEEEE. The CDR3 DNA, read in part, is TGTGCCAGCAGCTTGGACTGGAATTCACCC. As protein: CASSLDWNSP. The CDR3, in full, reads CASSLDWNSPLHF.

This clone was observed a few times. The read gets to within 3 residues of the CDR3 end, and the germline J gene fills in the rest. V usage is TRBV11-3 and J usage is TRBJ2-7, with unresolved D. This CDR3 is 13 amino acids long. Germline V gives CDR1 SGHNT, CDR2 YENEEA. V gave up 1 base and J gave up 1 base, with 5 bases separating them. The CDR3 is CASSLGQSYEQYF. Incomplete CDR3 DNA: TGTGCCAGCAGCTTAGGACAATCCTACGAG.

Many counts were recorded for this clone. The sequence runs out 3 residues before the end of the CDR3; the remainder is reconstructed from the germline J gene. V usage is TRBV19 and J usage is TRBJ2-7; D not certain. V was cut by 4 bases and J by 5 bases, with 6 bases left in between. Per the germline V gene, CDR1 is LNHDA and CDR2 is SQIVND (reference sequence). This CDR3 has 11 amino acids. The CDR3 here is CASSTSDEQYF. The part of the CDR3 DNA that was read is TGTGCCAGTAGTACTTCCGACGAG.

A remark on this clone: Coverage ceases 3 residues before the CDR3 finishes, and the germline J gene fills in the end. This rearrangement joins TRBV7-9 to TRBJ2-2; D remains unclear. Germline V gene lookup returns CDR1 SEHNR and CDR2 FQNEAQ (reference sequence). The CDR3 is 13 residues long. CDR3 bases read: TGTGCCAGCAGCCCCCCTACGAGATTGAAG. Its translation: CASSPPTRLK. The complete CDR3 sequence is CASSPPTRLKLFF.

This clone was detected many times. The read terminates 3 residues before the CDR3 end, so the remaining end is supplied by the germline J gene. The chain has TRBV11-3 and TRBJ1-1, with TRBD1 as a possible D gene (6 bases). This CDR3 contains 13 residues. Germline V lookup: CDR1 SGHNT, CDR2 YENEEA. The CDR3 bases that were read are TGTGCCAGCAGCTTAGCCGCAGGGGTGGCA. Its translation: CASSLAAGVA. The whole CDR3 is CASSLAAGVAAFF. The variable domain in full, completed from reference TRBV11-3 and TRBJ1-1, reads EAGVVQSPRYKIIEKKQPVAFWCNPISGHNTLYWYLQNLGQGPELLIRYENEEAVDDSQLPKDRFSAERLKGVDSTLKIQPAELGDSAVYLCASSLAAGVAAFFGQGTRLTVV.

To note about this clone: The read comes to an end 3 residues before the CDR3 does, leaving the germline J gene to fill in the end. V is TRBV6-2 or TRBV6-3 and J is TRBJ1-1, with 9 positions matching TRBD1. The CDR3 totals 13 residues. Per the germline V gene, CDR1 is MNHEY and CDR2 is SVGEGT. V shed 6 bases, J shed 4 bases, and the junction held 3 bases outside the gene matches. The CDR3 reads CASSKDRGTEAFF. The sequenced part of the CDR3 DNA is TGTGCCAGCAGCAAGGACAGGGGCACTGAA.

This clone was observed at least ten times. The read halts 3 residues ahead of the CDR3 end, with the missing end drawn from the germline J gene. The chain is built from TRBV29-1 and TRBJ2-3; perhaps TRBD2 as D (5 bases). Germline V gene sequence: CDR1 SQVTM, CDR2 ANQGSEA. The CDR3 totals 14 residues. Trimming left V 2 bases short and J 4 bases short, with 13 bases between. CDR3 region: CSVEQHPGADTQYF. The sequenced part of the CDR3 DNA is TGCAGCGTTGAACAGCACCCCGGGGCAGATACG.

Details on this clone: The read terminates 3 residues ahead of where the CDR3 ends, so the germline J gene completes it. The chain links TRBV7-6 to TRBJ1-1; TRBD1 is a possible D gene (6 bases). Germline assignment: CDR1 SGHVS and CDR2 FNYEAQ. The V and J ends lost 5 bases and 1 base respectively, with 14 bases between them. The CDR3 is made up of 15 amino acids. The CDR3 protein is CASSTIYRENTEAFF. The CDR3 DNA, read in part, is TGTGCCAGCAGCACAATCTACAGGGAGAACACTGAA.

This clone was observed at least ten times. The read ends 3 residues early relative to the CDR3; the germline J gene fills the gap. The chain uses TRBV5-1 and TRBJ2-2, with a weak D call TRBD2 (6 bases). The CDR3 loop spans 16 amino acids. Trimming removed 3 bases from V and 6 bases from J, with 18 bases in between. CDR1 and CDR2 (germline): SGHRS, YFSETQ. The CDR3 loop reads CASSWGGGISAGELFF. The DNA read from the CDR3 is TGCGCCAGCAGCTGGGGTGGCGGGATAAGTGCCGGGGAG.

This clone appeared a few times. The CDR3 end is not reached by the read, which stops 3 residues before it; the germline J gene fills it in. The gene calls are TRBV18 and TRBJ1-5, with a weak D call TRBD1 (6 bases). Germline lookup yields CDR1 KGHSH and CDR2 LQKENI. CDR3 length: 15 amino acids. V was shortened by 1 base and J by 5 bases, with 12 bases between the two germline ends. CDR3 sequence: CASSPRGGQDQPQHF. The CDR3 DNA, read in part, is TGTGCCAGCTCACCACGGGGGGGGCAAGATCAGCCC.

This clone was found a few times. The read falls 3 residues short of the CDR3 end, and the missing part is taken from the germline J gene. V gene TRBV2 combines with J gene TRBJ1-1; D gene ambiguous. Trimming stripped 7 bases from V and 6 bases from J, with 9 bases between. Looked up from germline, CDR1 is SNHLY and CDR2 is FYNNEI. The CDR3 has 11 residues. CDR3 protein: CASKVQAEAFF. CDR3 bases read: TGTGCCAGCAAGGTTCAGGCTGAA.

This clone appeared a few times. The DNA ends 3 residues before the CDR3 does, and the rest of the CDR3 is filled in from the germline J gene. The V and J genes are TRBV7-3 and TRBJ1-2, with a tentative D call TRBD1 (5 bases). The CDR3 has 14 residues. The V gene's germline CDR1 is SGHTA and CDR2 FQGTGA. The V and J ends lost 5 bases and 7 bases respectively, with 17 bases between them. CDR3 loop: CASSPSEGHSGYTF. The CDR3 bases that were read are TGTGCCAGCAGCCCCAGTGAGGGGCACTCTGGC.

This clone was seen more than once but under ten times. The read is 3 residues too short to cover the CDR3 end, so that end is filled in from the germline J gene. This rearrangement joins TRBV30 to TRBJ2-1; TRBD2 matches 12 bases. This CDR3 comprises 16 residues. Germline V gene sequence: CDR1 GTSNPN, CDR2 SVGIG (reference sequence). Germline trimming cut 0 bases from V and 8 bases from J; bases unmatched to any gene: 8. CDR3 DNA, as far as it was read: TGTGCCTGGAGTGTACCTAGCGGGGGGGCCCGAGATGAG. Encoded protein: CAWSVPSGGARDE. From start to end, the CDR3 is CAWSVPSGGARDEQFF.

This clone occurred a few times. The read is 3 residues too short to cover the CDR3 end, so that end is filled in from the germline J gene. The chain carries TRBV2 and TRBJ2-1, with TRBD1 matching over 7 bases. Trimming cost V 6 bases and J 6 bases; bases outside gene matches: 5. Germline CDR1 is SNHLY and CDR2 is FYNNEI. This CDR3 has 13 residues. This CDR3 reads CASRQGWGNEQFF. CDR3 DNA (partial): TGTGCCAGCAGACAGGGGTGGGGCAATGAG.

This clone occurred many times. The read halts 3 residues ahead of the CDR3 end, with the missing end drawn from the germline J gene. The chain carries TRBV18 and TRBJ2-4; the D gene is possibly TRBD1 (6 bases). V shed 2 bases and J shed 5 bases, with 19 bases lying between them. Germline CDR1 and CDR2: KGHSH and LQKENI. The CDR3 consists of 17 residues. The sequenced part of the CDR3 DNA is TGTGCCAGCTCACCAAAGGGGGACAATTGGATCCAAAACATT. It specifies CASSPKGDNWIQNI. The whole CDR3 sequence reads CASSPKGDNWIQNIQYF.

There are a few counts of this clone. The read finishes 3 residues shy of the CDR3 end, and the germline J gene is used to complete it. J is TRBJ2-6 and V is TRBV6-1, with D unclear. The CDR3 is made up of 16 amino acids. Between the trimmed V and J ends, which lost 2 bases and 1 base, there was a span of 9 bases. Germline CDR1 reads MNHNS; CDR2 reads SASEGT. CDR3 loop: CASSELIGSGANVLTF. The sequenced part of the CDR3 DNA is TGTGCCAGCAGTGAATTAATAGGGTCTGGGGCCAACGTC.

With regard to this clone: Other DNA sequences in the sample encode the same CDR3. CDR3 DNA (partial): TGTGCCACCGGGACAGGGAACGCCGGGACC. Translated, it gives CATGTGNAGT. The full CDR3 protein reads CATGTGNAGTQYF. The chain combines TRBV19 with TRBJ2-5; TRBD1 agrees at 9 bases. The read terminates 3 residues before the CDR3 end, so the remaining end is supplied by the germline J gene. Germline CDR1 LNHDA, CDR2 SQIVND (reference sequence). The CDR3 totals 13 residues. Trimming cost V 10 bases and J 7 bases; bases outside gene matches: 10. The variable domain in full, completed from reference TRBV19 and TRBJ2-5, reads DGGITQSPKYLFRKEGQNVTLSCEQNLNHDAMYWYRQDPGQGLRLIYYSQIVNDFQKGDIAEGYSVSREKKESFPLTVTSAQKNPTAFYLCATGTGNAGTQYFGPGTRLLVL.

This clone was counted only a few times. This chain's CDR3 is CASSLEAGGNIQYF. CDR3 DNA, as far as it was read: TGTGCCAGCAGCTTAGAGGCAGGGGGAAACATT. This chain joins TRBV7-9 and TRBJ2-4, with TRBD1 identical over 7 bases. From the germline J gene comes the end of the CDR3, since the read stops 3 residues before it. The germline V gene has CDR1 SEHNR and CDR2 FQNEAQ (reference sequence). Losses at the gene ends were 1 base for V and 6 bases for J; bases not matched to a gene: 3. This CDR3 region has 14 residues.

Remarks on this clone: The read halts 3 residues ahead of the CDR3 end, with the missing end drawn from the germline J gene. The chain employs TRBV6-2 or TRBV6-3 and TRBJ1-6; D is uncertain. From germline, CDR1 is MNHEY and CDR2 SVGEGT. Deletions cut 8 bases from V and 7 bases from J, with 15 bases between. This CDR3 region has 14 residues. CDR3 amino acids: CASAVAQLNSPLHF. CDR3 DNA, as far as it was read: TGTGCCAGCGCGGTGGCCCAGTTGAATTCACCC.

This clone showed up many times. The CDR3 extends 3 residues past the end of the read, so its final part is completed from the germline J gene. The chain has TRBV5-4 and TRBJ2-5, with D possibly being TRBD2 (6 bases). The ends were cut back, 0 bases at V and 5 bases at J, with 8 bases in the middle. Germline V lookup: CDR1 SGHNT, CDR2 YYREEE (reference sequence). The length of the CDR3 is 13 residues. The CDR3 bases that were read are TGTGCCAGCAGCTTGGGGGGGGAGGAGACC. Its translation: CASSLGGEET. The full-length CDR3 reads as CASSLGGEETQYF.

This clone was detected a few times. The read halts 3 residues ahead of the CDR3 end, with the missing end drawn from the germline J gene. The rearrangement links TRBV6-2 or TRBV6-3 to TRBJ1-5, with 9 bases that match TRBD1. V shed 5 bases and J 7 bases; nucleotides not matched to a gene: 9. From germline, CDR1 is MNHEY and CDR2 SVGEGT. The CDR3 runs 15 residues. The CDR3: CASSPGGTGPQPQHF. The sequenced CDR3 bases are TGTGCCAGCAGTCCCGGGGGGACAGGGCCCCAGCCC.

This clone was counted a few times. With the read ending 3 residues before the CDR3 end, the germline J gene is used to fill in that end. The chain carries TRBV2 and TRBJ1-4; maybe TRBD1 (5 bases). CDR1 SNHLY and CDR2 FYNNEI come from the germline V gene. The CDR3 totals 14 residues. V gave up 3 bases and J gave up 6 bases, with 11 bases separating them. CDR3 bases read: TGTGCCAGCAGTGAGGGTAGGGGTGATGAAAAA. Translating it yields CASSEGRGDEK. The complete CDR3 reads CASSEGRGDEKLFF.

The table lists this clone with many counts. The missing CDR3 end, 3 residues past where the read stops, is filled in from the germline J gene. The chain employs TRBV30 and TRBJ1-1; D possibly corresponds to TRBD1 (5 bases). Germline V lookup: CDR1 GTSNPN, CDR2 SVGIG (reference sequence). There are 10 residues in the CDR3. The V and J ends lost 4 bases and 6 bases respectively, with 6 bases between them. The part of the CDR3 DNA that was read is TGTGCCTGGAAAGGGGCTGAA. The encoded protein is CAWKGAE. From start to end, the CDR3 is CAWKGAEAFF.

For this clone: With the read ending 3 residues before the CDR3 end, the germline J gene is used to fill in that end. The chain recombines TRBV13 with TRBJ2-7; tentatively, D is TRBD1 (6 bases). Germline CDR1 PRHDT, CDR2 FYEKMQ (reference sequence). The CDR3 spans 17 residues. Trimming removed 4 bases from V and 2 bases from J, with 21 bases in between. CDR3 sequence: CASSSASTGPPAYEQYF. The DNA read from the CDR3 is TGTGCCAGCAGCTCCGCGTCTACAGGGCCTCCCGCCTACGAG.

As for this clone: The read ends 3 residues early relative to the CDR3; the germline J gene fills the gap. The chain links TRBV2 to TRBJ1-1, with D possibly being TRBD1 (5 bases). The CDR3 is made up of 14 amino acids. The germline V gene encodes CDR1 SNHLY and CDR2 FYNNEI. Deletions cut 3 bases from V and 5 bases from J, with 13 bases between. The CDR3 reads CASSDRGGGTEAFF. The DNA read from the CDR3 is TGTGCCAGCAGTGATCGCGGGGGTGGTACTGAA. The entire variable domain, with the rest obtained from reference TRBV2 and TRBJ1-1, is as follows: EPEVTQTPSHQVTQMGQEVILRCVPISNHLYFYWYRQILGQKVEFLVSFYNNEISEKSEIFDDQFSVERPDGSNFTLKIRSTKLEDSAMYFCASSDRGGGTEAFFGQGTRLTVV.

There are a few counts of this clone. The CDR3 extends 3 residues past the end of the read, so its final part is completed from the germline J gene. V and J are TRBV19 and TRBJ1-1; D remains ambiguous. CDR3 length: 17 residues. The germline V gene has CDR1 LNHDA and CDR2 SQIVND (reference sequence). V lost 8 bases, J lost 1 base, and 23 bases lay in between. CDR3 region: CASLALVASNGNTEAFF. The part of the CDR3 DNA that was read is TGTGCCAGTCTAGCTTTGGTGGCTTCTAATGGGAACACTGAA.

Regarding this clone: The read terminates 3 residues before the CDR3 end, so the remaining end is supplied by the germline J gene. V and J are TRBV19 and TRBJ2-7, with 9 bases that match TRBD1. V lost 1 base and J lost 4; bases outside the gene matches: 5. The CDR3 totals 15 residues. Germline V gene lookup returns CDR1 LNHDA and CDR2 SQIVND (reference sequence). CDR3 loop: CASSIGTGAIYEQYF. CDR3 bases read: TGTGCCAGTAGTATAGGGACAGGGGCAATTTACGAG.

As to this clone: Coverage ceases 3 residues before the CDR3 finishes, and the germline J gene fills in the end. The rearrangement uses TRBV6-2 or TRBV6-3 and TRBJ1-2; D perhaps matches TRBD1 (6 bases). The CDR3 runs 14 residues. Germline CDR1 MNHEY, CDR2 SVGEGT. The CDR3: CASTKTGGAKGYTF. CDR3 bases read: TGTGCCAGCACCAAAACGGGGGGCGCCAAGGGC.

This clone occurred a few times. The read halts 3 residues ahead of the CDR3 end, with the missing end drawn from the germline J gene. The chain has TRBV7-3 and TRBJ2-1; 7 nucleotides line up with TRBD1. CDR1 SGHTA and CDR2 FQGTGA come from the germline V gene. V gave up 2 bases and J gave up 8 bases; unmatched junction bases: 6. The CDR3 length is 14 residues. CDR3 DNA, as far as it was read: TGTGCCAGCAGCTTAGGGACAGCAGCGGATGAG. Protein: CASSLGTAADE. From start to end, the CDR3 is CASSLGTAADEQFF.